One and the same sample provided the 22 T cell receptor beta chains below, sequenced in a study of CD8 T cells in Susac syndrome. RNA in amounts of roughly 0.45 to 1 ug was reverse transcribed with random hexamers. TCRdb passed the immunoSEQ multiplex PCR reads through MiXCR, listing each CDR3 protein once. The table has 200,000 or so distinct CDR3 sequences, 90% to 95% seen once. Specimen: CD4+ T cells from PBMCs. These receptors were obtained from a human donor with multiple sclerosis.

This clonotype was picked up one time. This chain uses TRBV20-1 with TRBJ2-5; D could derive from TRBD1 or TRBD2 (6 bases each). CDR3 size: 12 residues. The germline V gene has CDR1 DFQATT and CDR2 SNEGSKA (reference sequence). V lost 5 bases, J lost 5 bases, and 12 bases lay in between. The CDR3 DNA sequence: TGCAGTGCTCACGGGGGCAGGGAGACCCAGTACTTC. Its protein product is CSAHGGRETQYF.

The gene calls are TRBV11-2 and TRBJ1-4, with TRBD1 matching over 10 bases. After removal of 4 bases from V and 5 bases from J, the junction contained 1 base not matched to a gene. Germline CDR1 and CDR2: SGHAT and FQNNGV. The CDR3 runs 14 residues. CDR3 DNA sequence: TGTGCCAGCAGCTCGGGACAGGGGAATGAAAAACTGTTTTTT. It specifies CASSSGQGNEKLFF. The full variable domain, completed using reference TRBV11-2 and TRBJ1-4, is EAGVAQSPRYKIIEKRQSVAFWCNPISGHATLYWYQQILGQGPKLLIQFQNNGVVDDSQLPKDRFSAERLKGVDSTLKIQPAKLEDSAVYLCASSSGQGNEKLFFGSGTQLSVL.

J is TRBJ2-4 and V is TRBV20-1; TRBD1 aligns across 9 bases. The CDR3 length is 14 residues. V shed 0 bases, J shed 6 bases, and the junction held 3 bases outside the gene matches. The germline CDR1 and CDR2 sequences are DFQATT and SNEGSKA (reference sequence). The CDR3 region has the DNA TGCAGTGCTAGAGAGGGACAGGGAGGAAACATTCAGTACTTC. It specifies CSAREGQGGNIQYF.

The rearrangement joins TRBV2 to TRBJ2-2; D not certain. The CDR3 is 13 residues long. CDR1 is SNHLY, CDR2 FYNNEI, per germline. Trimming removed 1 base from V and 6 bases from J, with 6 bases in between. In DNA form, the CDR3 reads TGTGCCAGCAGTGAAGATCACCCCGGGGAGCTGTTTTTT. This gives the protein CASSEDHPGELFF.

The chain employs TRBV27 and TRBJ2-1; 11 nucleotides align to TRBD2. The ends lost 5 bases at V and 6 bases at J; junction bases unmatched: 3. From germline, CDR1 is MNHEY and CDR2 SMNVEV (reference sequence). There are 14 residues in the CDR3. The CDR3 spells CASSASGRRNEQFF. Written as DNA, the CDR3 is TGTGCCAGCAGTGCTAGCGGGAGGCGCAATGAGCAGTTCTTC.

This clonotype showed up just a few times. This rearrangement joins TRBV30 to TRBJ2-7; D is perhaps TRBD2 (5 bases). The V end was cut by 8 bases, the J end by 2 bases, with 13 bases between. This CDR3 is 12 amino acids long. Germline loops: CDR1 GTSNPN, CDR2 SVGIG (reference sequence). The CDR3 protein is CALVGGPYEQYF. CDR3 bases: TGTGCCCTGGTGGGCGGGCCCTACGAGCAGTACTTC.

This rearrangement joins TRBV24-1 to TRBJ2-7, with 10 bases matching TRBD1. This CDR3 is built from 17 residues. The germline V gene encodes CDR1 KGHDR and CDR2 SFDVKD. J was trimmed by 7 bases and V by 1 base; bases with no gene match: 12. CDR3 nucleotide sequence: TGTGCCACCAGTGATTTCTGGGACAGGGGTCGCCTGAGAGAGCAGTACTTC. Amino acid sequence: CATSDFWDRGRLREQYF.

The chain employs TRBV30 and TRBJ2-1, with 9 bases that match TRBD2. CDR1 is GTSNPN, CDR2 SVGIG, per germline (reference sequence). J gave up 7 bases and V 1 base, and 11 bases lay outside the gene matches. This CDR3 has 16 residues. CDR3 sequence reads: CAWSDPLAGASNEQFF. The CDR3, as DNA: TGTGCCTGGAGTGACCCACTAGCGGGCGCCTCTAATGAGCAGTTCTTC.

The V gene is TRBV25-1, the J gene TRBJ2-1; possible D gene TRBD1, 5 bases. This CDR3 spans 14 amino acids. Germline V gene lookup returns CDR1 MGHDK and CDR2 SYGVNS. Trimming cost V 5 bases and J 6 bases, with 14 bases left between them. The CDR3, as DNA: TGTGCCAGCAGTCCAGGGCCCCGCTCCAATGAGCAGTTCTTC. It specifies CASSPGPRSNEQFF.

In nucleotides, the CDR3 is TGTGCCAGCAGCTTAGGTGGGGTCAGGAAAGAGACCCAGTACTTC. The encoded protein is CASSLGGVRKETQYF. The chain has TRBV7-2 and TRBJ2-5; D gene unclear. V was cut by 1 base and J by 3 bases, with 12 bases left in between. In germline, CDR1 is SGHTA, CDR2 FQGNSA. The length of the CDR3 is 15 residues.

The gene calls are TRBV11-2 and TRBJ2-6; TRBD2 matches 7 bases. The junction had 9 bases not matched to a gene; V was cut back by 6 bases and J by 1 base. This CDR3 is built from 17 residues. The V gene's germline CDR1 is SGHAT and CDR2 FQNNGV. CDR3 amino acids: CASRRKWGGSGANVLTF. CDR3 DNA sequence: TGTGCCAGCAGACGAAAGTGGGGAGGGTCTGGGGCCAACGTCCTGACTTTC.

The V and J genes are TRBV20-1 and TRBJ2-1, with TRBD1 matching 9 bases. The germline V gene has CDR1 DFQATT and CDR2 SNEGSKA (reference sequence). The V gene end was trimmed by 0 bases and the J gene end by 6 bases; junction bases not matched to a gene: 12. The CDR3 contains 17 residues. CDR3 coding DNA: TGCAGTGCTAGAGATCCCCCGGGACAGGGAAGGATCAATGAGCAGTTCTTC. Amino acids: CSARDPPGQGRINEQFF.

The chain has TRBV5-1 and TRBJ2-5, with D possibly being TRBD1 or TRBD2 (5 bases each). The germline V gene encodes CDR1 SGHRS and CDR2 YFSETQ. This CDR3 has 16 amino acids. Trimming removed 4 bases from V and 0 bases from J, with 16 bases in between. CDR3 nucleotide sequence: TGCGCCAGCAGCATAGGGACGGAAACGTACCAAGAGACCCAGTACTTC. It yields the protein CASSIGTETYQETQYF.

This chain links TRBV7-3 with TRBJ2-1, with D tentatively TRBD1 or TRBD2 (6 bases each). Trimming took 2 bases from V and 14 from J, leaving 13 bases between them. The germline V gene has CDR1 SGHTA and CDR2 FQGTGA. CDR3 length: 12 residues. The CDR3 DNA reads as TGTGCCAGCAGCTTAGTGGGGGGCGAGAAGTTCTTC. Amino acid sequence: CASSLVGGEKFF.

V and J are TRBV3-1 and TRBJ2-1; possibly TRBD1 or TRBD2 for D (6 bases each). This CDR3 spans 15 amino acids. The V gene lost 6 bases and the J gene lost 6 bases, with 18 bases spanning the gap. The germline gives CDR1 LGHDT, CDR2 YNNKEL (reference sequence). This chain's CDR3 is CASRRTGAQVNEQFF. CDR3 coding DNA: TGTGCCAGCAGACGGACGGGGGCGCAGGTCAATGAGCAGTTCTTC.

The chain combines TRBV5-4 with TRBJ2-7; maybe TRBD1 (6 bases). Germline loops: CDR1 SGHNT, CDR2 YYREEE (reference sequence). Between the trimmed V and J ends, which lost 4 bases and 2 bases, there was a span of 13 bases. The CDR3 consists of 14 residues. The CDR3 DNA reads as TGTGCCAGCAGCCCGCTTGACAGGACCTACGAGCAGTACTTC. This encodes CASSPLDRTYEQYF.

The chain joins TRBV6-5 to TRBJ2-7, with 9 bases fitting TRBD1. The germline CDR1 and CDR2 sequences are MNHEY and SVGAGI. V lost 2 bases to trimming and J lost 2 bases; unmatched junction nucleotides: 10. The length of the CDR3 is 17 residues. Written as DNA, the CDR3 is TGTGCCAGCAGTTACCACATGCTGGGACAGGGCGCCTACGAGCAGTACTTC. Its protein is CASSYHMLGQGAYEQYF.

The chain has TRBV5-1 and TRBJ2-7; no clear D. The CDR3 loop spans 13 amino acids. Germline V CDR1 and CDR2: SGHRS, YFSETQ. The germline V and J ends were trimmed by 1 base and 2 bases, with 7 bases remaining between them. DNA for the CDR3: TGCGCCAGCAGCTTGTGGAGCCCCTACGAGCAGTACTTC. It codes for CASSLWSPYEQYF.

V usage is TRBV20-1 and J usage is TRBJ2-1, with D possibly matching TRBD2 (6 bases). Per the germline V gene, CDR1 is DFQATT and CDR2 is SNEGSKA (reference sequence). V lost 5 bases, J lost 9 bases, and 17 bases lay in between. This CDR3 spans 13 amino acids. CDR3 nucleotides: TGCAGTGCTCCCTTCGGAGGGCTAGGTGAGCAGTTCTTC. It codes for CSAPFGGLGEQFF.

The CDR3 region is CASSQENGGGRQETQYF. In DNA, the CDR3 is TGCGCCAGCAGCCAAGAGAATGGCGGGGGCCGCCAAGAGACCCAGTACTTC. The chain recombines TRBV4-1 with TRBJ2-5, with D possibly TRBD2 on 7 matching bases. Trimming shortened V by 0 bases and J by 1 base, and 15 bases separated the two germline ends. The germline gives CDR1 MGHRA, CDR2 YSYEKL. The CDR3 is made up of 17 amino acids.

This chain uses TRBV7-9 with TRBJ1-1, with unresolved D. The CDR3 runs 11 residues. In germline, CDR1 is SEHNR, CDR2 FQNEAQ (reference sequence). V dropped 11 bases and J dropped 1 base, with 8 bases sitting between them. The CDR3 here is CAGSPNTEAFF. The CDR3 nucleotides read TGTGCCGGTTCGCCGAACACTGAAGCTTTCTTT.

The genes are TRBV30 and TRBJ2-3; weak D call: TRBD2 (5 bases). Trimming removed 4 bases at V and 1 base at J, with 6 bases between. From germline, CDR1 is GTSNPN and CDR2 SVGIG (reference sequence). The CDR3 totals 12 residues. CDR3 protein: CAWIGGTDTQYF. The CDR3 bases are TGTGCCTGGATCGGGGGCACAGATACGCAGTATTTT.